The TCR beta chain under discussion was sequenced for a study of cytotoxic CD8 clonotypes in ibrutinib-treated CLL. The wider study: The cohort had 10 to 12 relapsed/refractory and around 14 treatment-naive patients, 17 IGHV unmutated. General observations from the study: Contraction or stability on treatment characterized the public clonotypes, which were uncommon. Clonality correlated strongly with circulating CD8+ T cells and exceeded age-matched healthy donors at baseline.

Concerning this clone: Its specificity is not known.

J was trimmed by 4 bases and V by 6 bases; bases with no gene match: 5. Germline lookup yields CDR1 MNHNS and CDR2 SASEGT. CDR3 size: 13 residues. Assay used: immunoSEQ multiplex PCR; TCRdb lists only in-frame clones, some missing. Of approximately 140,000 clones listed, around three quarters are singletons. The sample consisted of PBMCs, taken after 12 months of ibrutinib treatment. The J gene is TRBJ1-2, the V gene TRBV6-1; TRBD1 agrees at 7 bases. This TCR came from a human donor with chronic lymphocytic leukemia. This CDR3 is CASRAGTVYGYTF. The CDR3 bases are TGTGCCAGCAGGGCCGGGACAGTCTATGGCTACACCTTC.